This passage covers 19 T cell receptor beta chains from one sample sequenced in a study of technical replicates of blood from several donors. TCRdb keeps only in-frame clones here, not all; method: immunoSEQ multiplex PCR. The sample has roughly 51,000 clones; just under 95% are singletons. Material: PBMCs. The receptors originated from a human donor in good health. Some clones in this sample may be carry-over from other donors' samples.

This chain uses TRBV4-1 with TRBJ2-5; 10 nucleotides match TRBD2. This CDR3 has 16 residues. J was trimmed by 5 bases and V by 0 bases; bases with no gene match: 6. Germline CDR1 is MGHRA and CDR2 is YSYEKL. CDR3 region: CASSQDLQAGGETQYF. CDR3 nucleotides: TGCGCCAGCAGCCAAGATCTTCAAGCGGGGGGGGAGACCCAGTACTTC.

This sequence joins TRBV29-1 and TRBJ1-4; D is unresolved. The CDR3 runs 11 residues. From germline, CDR1 is SQVTM and CDR2 ANQGSEA. V lost 3 bases and J 8 bases, leaving 7 bases between the germline ends. CDR3 sequence (DNA): TGCAGCGTTGACGTCAGGGAAAAACTGTTTTTT. This sequence encodes CSVDVREKLFF.

The chain links TRBV7-9 to TRBJ1-6; 7 positions agree with TRBD1. Germline-derived CDR1 and CDR2 are SEHNR and FQNEAQ (reference sequence). The CDR3 runs to 15 residues. J gave up 5 bases and V 5 bases, and 6 bases lay outside the gene matches. The CDR3 reads CASSAIGGDNSPLHF. The CDR3 DNA is TGTGCCAGCAGCGCGATAGGGGGCGATAATTCACCCCTCCACTTT. Combining the CDR3 with reference TRBV7-9 and TRBJ1-6 gives the whole variable domain DTGVSQNPRHKITKRGQNVTFRCDPISEHNRLYWYRQTLGQGPEFLTYFQNEAQLEKSRLLSDRFSAERPKGSFSTLEIQRTEQGDSAMYLCASSAIGGDNSPLHFGNGTRLTVT.

The gene calls are TRBV7-2 and TRBJ2-7; TRBD1 agrees at 8 bases. Germline CDR1 SGHTA, CDR2 FQGNSA. The CDR3 is made up of 14 amino acids. After removal of 5 bases from V and 6 bases from J, the junction contained 9 bases not matched to a gene. CDR3 loop: CASSGQGRRSEQYF. The DNA for the CDR3 is TGTGCCAGCAGCGGACAGGGCCGGCGTTCCGAGCAGTACTTC.

The chain has TRBV19 and TRBJ1-6; the D is unclear. Trimming left V 1 base short and J 7 bases short, with 17 bases between. The CDR3 contains 17 residues. CDR1 and CDR2 from the germline V gene are LNHDA and SQIVND (reference sequence). The CDR3 nucleotides are TGTGCCAGTAGTATAGGGTTCGGGTTCGGCTGGAATTCACCCCTCCACTTT. Protein: CASSIGFGFGWNSPLHF.

This clone was detected only a few times. V is TRBV30 and J is TRBJ1-2; a weak D match, TRBD1 (5 bases). The CDR3 consists of 12 residues. Looked up from germline, CDR1 is GTSNPN and CDR2 is SVGIG (reference sequence). V shed 2 bases and J shed 8 bases, with 12 bases lying between them. CDR3 coding DNA: TGTGCCTGGAGTCAAGGGGTCGAAGGCTACACCTTC. Protein sequence: CAWSQGVEGYTF.

The chain has TRBV7-9 and TRBJ2-2; possibly TRBD1 for D (7 bases). The CDR3 is made up of 14 amino acids. The V end was cut by 5 bases, the J end by 6 bases, with 13 bases between. Per the germline V gene, CDR1 is SEHNR and CDR2 is FQNEAQ (reference sequence). The chain's CDR3 is CASSPQGGAGELFF. Written as DNA, the CDR3 is TGTGCCAGCAGCCCGCAGGGGGGAGCCGGGGAGCTGTTTTTT.

This chain connects TRBV19 to TRBJ1-1; TRBD1 agrees at 8 bases. J was trimmed by 2 bases and V by 3 bases; bases with no gene match: 2. Germline V lookup: CDR1 LNHDA, CDR2 SQIVND (reference sequence). This CDR3 region has 14 residues. In DNA, the CDR3 is TGTGCCAGTAGTATCGGACAGGGTAACACTGAAGCTTTCTTT. Residues: CASSIGQGNTEAFF.

The rearrangement uses TRBV18 and TRBJ2-5, with unresolved D. Germline CDR1 KGHSH, CDR2 LQKENI. The CDR3 consists of 15 residues. V lost 3 bases and J lost 5, with 16 bases in between. The CDR3 loop is CASSPMEIAGETQYF. In nucleotides, the CDR3 is TGTGCCAGCTCACCTATGGAAATAGCTGGTGAGACCCAGTACTTC.

The genes are TRBV27 and TRBJ2-7, with D perhaps TRBD1 (6 bases). The V and J ends lost 6 bases and 0 bases respectively, with 18 bases between them. CDR1 and CDR2 (germline): MNHEY, SMNVEV (reference sequence). CDR3 length: 16 amino acids. CDR3 bases: TGTGCCAGCAGACTCATACAGGGAACCGGCTCCTACGAGCAGTACTTC. This sequence encodes CASRLIQGTGSYEQYF.

Concerning this clone itself: Germline and junction disagree at one end, which may indicate a read error. The chain carries TRBV11-2 and TRBJ2-7; 7 bases agree with TRBD1. Germline V gene sequence: CDR1 SGHAT, CDR2 FQNNGV. The CDR3 runs to 14 residues. The CDR3 reads CASSLAGTAYEQYF. CDR3 in DNA: TGTGCCAGCAGTTTAGCCGGGACAGCCTACGAGCAGTACTTC.

The chain combines TRBV4-3 with TRBJ1-1; D perhaps matches TRBD1 (5 bases). This CDR3 spans 14 amino acids. Trimming took off 3 bases at V and 5 bases at J, with 13 bases between the two ends. The germline V gene has CDR1 LGHNA and CDR2 YSLEER. CDR3 DNA: TGCGCCAGCAGCCACGGGAGGGGTATGACTGAAGCTTTCTTT. It encodes CASSHGRGMTEAFF.

CDR3 bases: TGTGCCACACGATACAGGGGTACCTATGGCTACACCTTC. Protein sequence: CATRYRGTYGYTF. The J gene is TRBJ1-2, the V gene TRBV9; 7 nucleotides match TRBD1. The CDR3 has 13 residues. The germline gives CDR1 SGDLS, CDR2 YYNGEE. Unmatched junction bases numbered 9, after V lost 9 bases and J lost 4 bases.

The chain uses TRBV6-1 and TRBJ1-1; D remains ambiguous. The CDR3 is 14 amino acids. V was clipped by 4 bases and J by 1 base, with 10 bases between them. The germline CDR1 and CDR2 sequences are MNHNS and SASEGT. The DNA of the CDR3 is TGTGCCAGCAGTGGCGGTCCAGCGAACACTGAAGCTTTCTTT. Translation: CASSGGPANTEAFF.

The chain is built from TRBV18 and TRBJ2-3; D might be TRBD1 (6 bases). The germline CDR1 and CDR2 sequences are KGHSH and LQKENI. This CDR3 comprises 17 residues. V lost 3 bases to trimming and J lost 0 bases, with 16 bases between them. This CDR3 reads CASSPPGTHDSTDTQYF. CDR3 nucleotide sequence: TGTGCCAGCTCACCTCCCGGGACACACGATAGCACAGATACGCAGTATTTT.

This clone was observed once. Written as DNA, the CDR3 is TGTGCCAGCAGCCAAGGGGGAAGAGGCTACACCTTC. Translation: CASSQGGRGYTF. This rearrangement joins TRBV7-3 to TRBJ1-2; possible D gene TRBD1, 6 bases. The CDR3 loop spans 12 amino acids. The V end was cut by 5 bases, the J end by 8 bases, with 12 bases between. Germline V gene lookup returns CDR1 SGHTA and CDR2 FQGTGA.

The chain couples TRBV2 to TRBJ1-5; 8 bases fit TRBD1. Germline CDR1 SNHLY, CDR2 FYNNEI. CDR3 length: 14 residues. J was trimmed by 6 bases and V by 6 bases; bases with no gene match: 7. CDR3 protein: CASRYRGLGQPQHF. The DNA for the CDR3 is TGTGCCAGCAGATACAGGGGGTTAGGTCAGCCCCAGCATTTT.

This chain links TRBV7-9 with TRBJ2-7; D might be TRBD2 (5 bases). Germline lookup yields CDR1 SEHNR and CDR2 FQNEAQ (reference sequence). Trimming shortened V by 7 bases and J by 4 bases, and 20 bases separated the two germline ends. This CDR3 comprises 15 residues. The chain's CDR3 is CASTVSSGLKYEQYF. The CDR3 DNA reads as TGTGCCAGCACCGTTTCATCCGGACTCAAATACGAGCAGTACTTC.

In DNA, the CDR3 is TGTGCCAGCAGCCTCAGAGACAGGGCGTACTATGGCTACACCTTC. This sequence encodes CASSLRDRAYYGYTF. The chain is built from TRBV7-9 and TRBJ1-2; 7 bases map to TRBD1. The CDR3 spans 15 residues. Trimming cost V 5 bases and J 3 bases; bases outside gene matches: 9. The germline CDR1 and CDR2 sequences are SEHNR and FQNEAQ (reference sequence). Combining the CDR3 with reference TRBV7-9 and TRBJ1-2 gives the whole variable domain DTGVSQNPRHKITKRGQNVTFRCDPISEHNRLYWYRQTLGQGPEFLTYFQNEAQLEKSRLLSDRFSAERPKGSFSTLEIQRTEQGDSAMYLCASSLRDRAYYGYTFGSGTRLTVV.